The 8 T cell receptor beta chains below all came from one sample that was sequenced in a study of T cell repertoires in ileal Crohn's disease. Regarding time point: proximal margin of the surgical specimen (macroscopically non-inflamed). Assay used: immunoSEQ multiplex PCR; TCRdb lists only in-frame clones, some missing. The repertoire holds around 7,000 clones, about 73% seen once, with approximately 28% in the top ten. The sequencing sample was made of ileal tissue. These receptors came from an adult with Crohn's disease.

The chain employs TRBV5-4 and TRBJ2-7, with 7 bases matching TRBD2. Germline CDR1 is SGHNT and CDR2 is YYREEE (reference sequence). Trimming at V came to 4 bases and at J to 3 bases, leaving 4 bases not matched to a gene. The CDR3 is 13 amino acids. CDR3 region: CASSVTSRYEQYF. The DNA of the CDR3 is TGTGCCAGCAGCGTGACTAGCCGCTACGAGCAGTACTTC. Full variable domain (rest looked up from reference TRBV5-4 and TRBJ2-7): ETGVTQSPTHLIKTRGQQVTLRCSSQSGHNTVSWYQQALGQGPQFIFQYYREEENGRGNFPPRFSGLQFPNYSSELNVNALELDDSALYLCASSVTSRYEQYFGPGTRLTVT.

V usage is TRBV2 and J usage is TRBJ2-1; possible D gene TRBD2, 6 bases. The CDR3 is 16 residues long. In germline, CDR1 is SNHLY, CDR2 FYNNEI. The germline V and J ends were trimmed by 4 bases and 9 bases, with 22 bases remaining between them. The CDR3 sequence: CASSALAATSQGEQFF. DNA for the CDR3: TGTGCCAGCAGTGCTTTAGCGGCCACGTCCCAGGGTGAGCAGTTCTTC. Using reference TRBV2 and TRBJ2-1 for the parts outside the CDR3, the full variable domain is EPEVTQTPSHQVTQMGQEVILRCVPISNHLYFYWYRQILGQKVEFLVSFYNNEISEKSEIFDDQFSVERPDGSNFTLKIRSTKLEDSAMYFCASSALAATSQGEQFFGPGTRLTVL.

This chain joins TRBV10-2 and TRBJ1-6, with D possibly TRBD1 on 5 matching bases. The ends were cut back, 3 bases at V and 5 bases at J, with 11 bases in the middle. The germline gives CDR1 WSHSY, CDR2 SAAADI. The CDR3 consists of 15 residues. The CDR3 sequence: CASSEVQGNNSPLHF. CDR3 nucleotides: TGCGCCAGCAGTGAAGTCCAGGGAAATAATTCACCCCTCCACTTT.

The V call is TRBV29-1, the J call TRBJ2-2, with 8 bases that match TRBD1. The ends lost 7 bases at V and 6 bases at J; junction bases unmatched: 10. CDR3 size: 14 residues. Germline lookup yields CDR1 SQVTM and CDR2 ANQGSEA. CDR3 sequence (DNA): TGCAGCGCCTCGGACAGGGAAGGGGCCGGGGAGCTGTTTTTT. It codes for CSASDREGAGELFF.

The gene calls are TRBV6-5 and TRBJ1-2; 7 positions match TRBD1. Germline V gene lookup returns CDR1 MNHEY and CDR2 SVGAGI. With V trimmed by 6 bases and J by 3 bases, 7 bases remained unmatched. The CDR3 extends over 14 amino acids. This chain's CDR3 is CASSHGTDYYGYTF. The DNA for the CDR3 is TGTGCCAGCAGCCACGGGACAGACTACTATGGCTACACCTTC.

CDR3 loop: CASSRIGTGNEKLFF. Here the CDR3 DNA reads TGCGCCAGCAGCCGGATCGGGACAGGGAATGAAAAACTGTTTTTT. The gene calls are TRBV4-1 and TRBJ1-4; 9 bases fit TRBD1. J gave up 5 bases and V 4 bases, and 5 bases lay outside the gene matches. The CDR3 contains 15 residues. Germline V gene sequence: CDR1 MGHRA, CDR2 YSYEKL.

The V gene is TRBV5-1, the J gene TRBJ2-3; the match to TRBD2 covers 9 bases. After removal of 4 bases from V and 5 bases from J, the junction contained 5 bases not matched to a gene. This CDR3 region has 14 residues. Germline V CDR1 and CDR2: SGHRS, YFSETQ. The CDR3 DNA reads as TGCGCCAGCAGCCGCGTAGCGGGAGAAGATACGCAGTATTTT. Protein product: CASSRVAGEDTQYF.

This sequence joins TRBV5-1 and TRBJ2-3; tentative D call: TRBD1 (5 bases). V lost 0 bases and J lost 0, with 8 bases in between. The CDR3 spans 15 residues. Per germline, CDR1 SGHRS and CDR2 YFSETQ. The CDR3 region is CASSLEQASTDTQYF. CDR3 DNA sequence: TGCGCCAGCAGCTTGGAACAGGCCAGCACAGATACGCAGTATTTT.